These 30 T cell receptor beta chains were all obtained from the same sample, sequenced in a study of CD8 T cells in ankylosing spondylitis. Using its own MiXCR run on the 5' RACE reads, TCRdb lists one record per CDR3 protein. This sample yields more than 35,000 distinct CDR3 sequences, of which 6% are seen a single time; approximately 12% belongs to the top ten. Material: blood, either unsorted or a sorted T cell fraction (not recorded which). The receptors shown here come from a male donor with ankylosing spondylitis or in good health (not recorded which).

This clonotype was found many times. The chain employs TRBV6-5 and TRBJ1-1; TRBD1 agrees at 7 bases. Germline CDR1 MNHEY, CDR2 SVGAGI. V gave up 0 bases and J gave up 0 bases; unmatched junction bases: 7. The CDR3 sequence is 17 residues long. The CDR3 region is CASSYSIPGGLNTEAFF. Here the CDR3 DNA reads TGTGCCAGCAGTTACTCGATCCCAGGGGGACTGAACACTGAAGCTTTCTTT.

This clonotype was detected many times. This rearrangement joins TRBV5-6 to TRBJ2-5, with D tentatively TRBD2 (6 bases). From germline, CDR1 is SGHDT and CDR2 YYEEEE. The germline V and J ends were trimmed by 0 bases and 4 bases, with 16 bases remaining between them. This CDR3 contains 16 residues. CDR3 DNA: TGTGCCAGCAGCTTGGCTGGGCGCGGGACGAGAGAGACCCAGTACTTC. It is translated as CASSLAGRGTRETQYF.

This clonotype was detected many times. The rearrangement links TRBV9 to TRBJ1-2; 8 nucleotides line up with TRBD1. V gave up 4 bases and J gave up 7 bases; unmatched junction bases: 9. Germline-derived CDR1 and CDR2 are SGDLS and YYNGEE. The CDR3 extends over 14 amino acids. The CDR3 protein is CASSPRTGQGGYTF. CDR3 bases: TGTGCCAGCAGCCCTCGGACAGGACAGGGTGGCTACACCTTC.

This clonotype showed up many times. This sequence joins TRBV6-1 and TRBJ2-7, with 8 bases identical to TRBD2. There are 15 residues in the CDR3. Trimming cost V 6 bases and J 1 base; bases outside gene matches: 8. Looked up from germline, CDR1 is MNHNS and CDR2 is SASEGT. The chain's CDR3 is CASSRGGDLSYEQYF. CDR3 DNA sequence: TGTGCCAGCAGCCGGGGGGGGGACTTATCCTACGAGCAGTACTTC.

Note on this clonotype: One junction end does not reproduce the germline sequence, and a read error may be involved. The genes are TRBV6-2 or TRBV6-3 and TRBJ2-3; the match to TRBD1 covers 7 bases. Germline V gene sequence: CDR1 MNHEY, CDR2 SVGEGT. This CDR3 contains 16 residues. CDR3 amino acids: CASSYSGHPGTATQYF. The CDR3 nucleotides are TGCGCCAGCAGTTACTCGGGACACCCGGGGACAGCTACGCAGTATTTT.

This clonotype was found many times. The genes are TRBV7-6 and TRBJ2-2, with D uncertain. V gave up 5 bases and J gave up 5 bases, with 3 bases separating them. This CDR3 contains 11 residues. Per germline, CDR1 SGHVS and CDR2 FNYEAQ. The CDR3 loop is CASSGTGELFF. In DNA, the CDR3 is TGTGCCAGCAGCGGTACCGGGGAGCTGTTTTTT.

This clonotype occurred many times. This sequence joins TRBV20-1 and TRBJ2-7, with TRBD2 matching over 10 bases. CDR1 is DFQATT and CDR2 is SNEGSKA in the germline V gene (reference sequence). V dropped 6 bases and J dropped 5; count of bases not matched to a gene: 10. The CDR3 is 14 amino acids. CDR3 coding DNA: TGCAGTGCCTCCTCTAGCGGGAGTATCCACGAGCAGTACTTC. Protein: CSASSSGSIHEQYF.

The chain recombines TRBV19 with TRBJ2-2; D gene ambiguous. CDR1 and CDR2 from the germline V gene are LNHDA and SQIVND (reference sequence). The CDR3 contains 14 residues. With 7 bases removed from V and 0 bases from J, the gap between germline ends came to 9 bases. In nucleotides, the CDR3 is TGTGCCAGTAAAGAACAGTCGAACACCGGGGAGCTGTTTTTT. This codes for CASKEQSNTGELFF.

This clonotype appeared many times. The rearrangement uses TRBV5-1 and TRBJ2-3; 7 bases map to TRBD1. Germline trimming cut 4 bases from V and 1 base from J; bases unmatched to any gene: 9. Germline assignment: CDR1 SGHRS and CDR2 YFSETQ. The CDR3 extends over 16 amino acids. In DNA, the CDR3 is TGCGCCAGCAGCAAAAGTAGGGGGCAGGGCACAGATACGCAGTATTTT. Its protein is CASSKSRGQGTDTQYF.

This clonotype came up many times. This chain connects TRBV4-1 to TRBJ2-7; possibly TRBD1 for D (6 bases). CDR3 size: 15 residues. Per the germline V gene, CDR1 is MGHRA and CDR2 is YSYEKL. The V end lost 4 bases, the J end lost 3 bases, and 16 bases lay between the germline ends. CDR3 bases: TGCGCCAGCAGCCGAGGGGGTGATTTGGGCTACGAGCAGTACTTC. Its protein product is CASSRGGDLGYEQYF.

This clonotype was detected many times. The chain couples TRBV30 to TRBJ2-1; a possible D gene is TRBD2 (6 bases). Looked up from germline, CDR1 is GTSNPN and CDR2 is SVGIG (reference sequence). The CDR3 runs to 13 residues. V shed 3 bases and J shed 5 bases, with 11 bases lying between them. The CDR3 DNA reads as TGTGCCTGGAGAGGAGGGTGGAACAATGAGCAGTTCTTC. Residues: CAWRGGWNNEQFF.

In this sample, this clonotype turned up many times. This chain links TRBV5-4 with TRBJ2-3; no definite D call. In germline, CDR1 is SGHNT, CDR2 YYREEE (reference sequence). V was pared by 2 bases and J by 3 bases, with 13 bases between. CDR3 length equals 15 residues. The CDR3 spells CASSLVRDITDTQYF. CDR3 nucleotides: TGTGCCAGCAGCTTAGTTCGAGACATTACAGATACGCAGTATTTT.

This clonotype was detected many times. This chain joins TRBV2 and TRBJ1-4, with a tentative D call TRBD1 (5 bases). The germline CDR1 and CDR2 sequences are SNHLY and FYNNEI. V was shortened by 8 bases and J by 12 bases, with 19 bases between the two germline ends. The CDR3 runs to 13 residues. For the CDR3, the DNA is TGTGCCAGCGACATGGGGGAAGTGGCGGAACTGTTTTTT. It is translated as CASDMGEVAELFF.

This clonotype was detected ten times or more. The gene calls are TRBV10-3 and TRBJ2-4, with 7 bases that match TRBD1. Germline V gene lookup returns CDR1 ENHRY and CDR2 SYGVKD. The V gene end was trimmed by 1 base and the J gene end by 12 bases; junction bases not matched to a gene: 6. The CDR3 covers 13 residues. The CDR3 is CAISEWGRGTQYF. DNA of the CDR3: TGTGCCATCAGTGAGTGGGGCAGGGGGACTCAGTACTTC.

To note about this clonotype: The germline gene is not matched at one end of the junction; a read error may be the cause. V is TRBV7-2 and J is TRBJ2-7; D unclear. This CDR3 has 12 amino acids. CDR1 SGHTA and CDR2 FQGNSA come from the germline V gene. CDR3 nucleotide sequence: TGTGCCAGCAGCTTAGCAGGGTACGAGCGGTACTTC. This encodes CASSLAGYERYF.

This clonotype was seen ten or more times. The V call is TRBV15, the J call TRBJ2-2; D is ambiguous. V was cut by 5 bases and J by 6 bases, with 13 bases left in between. CDR3 length: 14 residues. CDR1 and CDR2 from the germline V gene are LNHNV and YYDKDF (reference sequence). This CDR3 is CATSFLRRAGELFF. The CDR3 DNA reads as TGTGCCACCAGCTTTTTGCGGCGCGCCGGGGAGCTGTTTTTT. The full variable domain, its missing parts supplied by reference TRBV15 and TRBJ2-2, is DAMVIQNPRYQVTQFGKPVTLSCSQTLNHNVMYWYQQKSSQAPKLLFHYYDKDFNNEADTPDNFQSRRPNTSFCFLDIRSPGLGDTAMYLCATSFLRRAGELFFGEGSRLTVL.

Concerning this clonotype: With a much larger clone just one base away, this may be a read error. The chain is built from TRBV28 and TRBJ2-5; D possibly corresponds to TRBD1 (6 bases). The CDR3 has 15 residues. Germline assignment: CDR1 MDHEN and CDR2 SYDVKM. Trimming stripped 6 bases from V and 4 bases from J, with 18 bases between. The CDR3 region is CASSSDRTIGETQYF. CDR3 sequence (DNA): TGTGCCAGCAGCTCCGACAGGACCATCGGAGAGACCCAGTACTTC.

There are many counts of this clonotype. The chain links TRBV29-1 to TRBJ2-3, with D perhaps being TRBD1 or TRBD2 (5 bases each). The germline CDR1 and CDR2 sequences are SQVTM and ANQGSEA. The CDR3 has 13 residues. Trimming stripped 7 bases from V and 0 bases from J, with 11 bases between. CDR3 protein: CSAMGPSTDTQYF. In DNA, the CDR3 is TGCAGCGCTATGGGACCTAGCACAGATACGCAGTATTTT.

This clonotype has ten or more counts. The J gene is TRBJ1-2, the V gene TRBV4-1; D unresolved. Looked up from germline, CDR1 is MGHRA and CDR2 is YSYEKL. CDR3 size: 15 residues. Trimming stripped 0 bases from V and 4 bases from J, with 12 bases between. CDR3 loop: CASSQDRGPLYGYTF. CDR3 nucleotide sequence: TGCGCCAGCAGCCAAGATCGCGGCCCTCTCTATGGCTACACCTTC.

This clonotype was counted at least ten times. This chain uses TRBV4-3 with TRBJ2-7; D assignment may be TRBD1 or TRBD2 (5 bases each). V gave up 4 bases and J gave up 3 bases, with 16 bases separating them. Germline V gene lookup returns CDR1 LGHNA and CDR2 YSLEER. The CDR3 extends over 15 amino acids. As DNA, the CDR3 is TGCGCCAGCAGCCGGGACGCTAGCCTAGACTACGAGCAGTACTTC. As protein: CASSRDASLDYEQYF.

This clonotype was detected ten times or more. The chain recombines TRBV2 with TRBJ2-1; 7 bases match TRBD2. This CDR3 spans 14 amino acids. The germline V gene has CDR1 SNHLY and CDR2 FYNNEI. Trimming cost V 3 bases and J 8 bases; bases outside gene matches: 7. CDR3 region: CASSEGGFRDEQFF. The CDR3 nucleotides read TGTGCCAGCAGTGAGGGAGGGTTTAGGGATGAGCAGTTCTTC.

This clonotype came up many times. V usage is TRBV19 and J usage is TRBJ2-1; 8 bases line up with TRBD1. Looked up from germline, CDR1 is LNHDA and CDR2 is SQIVND (reference sequence). The CDR3 is 14 amino acids. The V gene end was trimmed by 5 bases and the J gene end by 9 bases; junction bases not matched to a gene: 9. The CDR3 DNA sequence: TGTGCCAGTAGTTCCGGACAGGGAACGGTTGAGCAGTTCTTC. This sequence encodes CASSSGQGTVEQFF.

This clonotype was picked up many times. The chain is built from TRBV5-1 and TRBJ2-7; 8 bases align to TRBD1. CDR3 length equals 15 residues. Trimming took 0 bases from V and 2 from J; bases not matched to a gene: 4. Germline V lookup: CDR1 SGHRS, CDR2 YFSETQ. The CDR3 DNA sequence: TGCGCCAGCAGCTTGGGGCAGGGGGCGACCTACGAGCAGTACTTC. It translates to CASSLGQGATYEQYF.

This clonotype was picked up many times. The chain links TRBV12-3 or TRBV12-4 to TRBJ1-3; the D is unclear. This CDR3 is built from 14 residues. Between the trimmed V and J ends, which lost 6 bases and 0 bases, there was a span of 9 bases. The CDR3 loop reads CASSLHRSGNTIYF. DNA of the CDR3: TGTGCCAGCAGCCTACACCGCTCTGGAAACACCATATATTTT.

This clonotype was counted ten times or more. The CDR3 sequence: CASSFQAYGNEQFF. CDR3 DNA: TGCGCCAGCAGTTTCCAGGCGTATGGCAATGAGCAGTTCTTC. The chain uses TRBV10-1 and TRBJ2-1, with D uncertain. Trimming cost V 5 bases and J 6 bases, with 14 bases left between them. The germline CDR1 and CDR2 sequences are WNHNN and SYGVQD (reference sequence). The CDR3 covers 14 residues.

This clonotype was seen at least ten times. V is TRBV20-1 and J is TRBJ2-1; D perhaps matches TRBD2 (6 bases). The CDR3 totals 14 residues. Trimming pared 5 bases from V and 4 bases from J, leaving 15 bases between. Looked up from germline, CDR1 is DFQATT and CDR2 is SNEGSKA (reference sequence). This CDR3 is CSAQSQRAYNEQFF. Here the CDR3 DNA reads TGCAGTGCTCAAAGCCAGCGGGCATACAATGAGCAGTTCTTC.

This clonotype was seen repeatedly, ten times or more. This chain links TRBV6-1 with TRBJ2-2; 9 nucleotides match TRBD1. The germline CDR1 and CDR2 sequences are MNHNS and SASEGT. The CDR3 runs 14 residues. V gave up 7 bases and J gave up 7 bases; unmatched junction bases: 7. CDR3 coding DNA: TGTGCCAGCATCCCGGGACAGGGAGTCGGGGAGCTGTTTTTT. It codes for CASIPGQGVGELFF.

There are many counts of this clonotype. Here the CDR3 reads CASSLGSVSTDTQYF. The CDR3, as DNA: TGTGCCAGCAGCTTGGGGTCGGTTAGCACAGATACGCAGTATTTT. V usage is TRBV5-6 and J usage is TRBJ2-3; D remains ambiguous. The CDR3 is 15 amino acids. Germline V gene data show CDR1 as SGHDT and CDR2 as YYEEEE. Trimming cost V 0 bases and J 0 bases, with 8 bases left between them.

Many counts were recorded for this clonotype. Here the CDR3 reads CASSLPQGSTGELFF. The CDR3 coding sequence is TGCGCCAGCAGCTTGCCACAGGGTTCCACCGGGGAGCTGTTTTTT. This chain uses TRBV5-1 with TRBJ2-2; weak D call: TRBD1 (6 bases). This CDR3 comprises 15 residues. Germline lookup yields CDR1 SGHRS and CDR2 YFSETQ. Trimming took 1 base from V and 4 from J, leaving 11 bases between them.

The CDR3 DNA is TGTGCCAGCAGTAACAACAGGGCGGCCGGGGAGCTGTTTTTT. It codes for CASSNNRAAGELFF. V usage is TRBV7-9 and J usage is TRBJ2-2; TRBD1 might be the D (6 bases). The CDR3 consists of 14 residues. Between the trimmed V and J ends, which lost 6 bases and 6 bases, there was a span of 14 bases. The germline V gene encodes CDR1 SEHNR and CDR2 FQNEAQ (reference sequence).